These T cell receptor beta chains were read from a single sample in a study of identical twins. One entry per CDR3 protein results from TCRdb running MiXCR on the 5' RACE reads. The sample holds 250,000 to 300,000 distinct CDR3 sequences, about 8.5% seen once. The data were also submitted as part of a second study, on yellow fever vaccine responses in identical twins.

Specimen: CD8+ T cells sorted from blood. The receptors here all came from a woman aged 18 to 35 in good health. Each CDR3 is given with its conserved first and last residue. A D gene is named only where the DNA matches it firmly. Some rows have no size entry. The others give once, few or many, or a class for an expanded clone.

TRBJ2-3,TRBV20-1,few,NA,CSAHIRGTYTDTQYF,TGCAGTGCGCACATCCGGGGGACCTACACAGATACGCAGTATTTT
TRBJ2-7,TRBV4-3,many,NA,CASSQEPGLFYEQYF,TGCGCCAGCAGCCAAGAGCCGGGACTCTTCTACGAGCAGTACTTC
TRBJ2-5,TRBV28,NA,NA,CASSREVQETQYF,TGTGCCAGCAGTCGAGAGGTACAAGAGACCCAGTACTTC
TRBJ2-7,TRBV2,many,NA,CASRGAASYEQYF,TGTGCCAGCAGGGGGGCCGCCAGCTACGAGCAGTACTTC
TRBJ2-7,TRBV5-1,NA,NA,CASSLEEGGYEQYF,TGCGCCAGCAGCTTGGAGGAGGGGGGATACGAGCAGTACTTC
TRBJ2-7,TRBV6-8,NA,NA,CASKLQRGDNPYEQYF,TGTGCCAGCAAACTTCAGCGAGGGGATAACCCCTACGAGCAGTACTTC
TRBJ2-2,TRBV5-1,NA,NA,CASRDETGELFF,TGCGCCAGCCGGGATGAGACCGGGGAGCTGTTTTTT
TRBJ2-1,TRBV27,NA,NA,CASSLSSFNEQFF,TGTGCCAGCAGTTTATCCTCCTTCAATGAGCAGTTCTTC
TRBJ1-1,TRBV12-3/TRBV12-4,NA,NA,CASSFPTVGMINTEAFF,TGTGCCAGCAGTTTTCCGACAGTGGGTATGATAAACACTGAAGCTTTCTTT
TRBJ2-7,TRBV20-1,many,TRBD1,CSAQTTGSTYEQYF,TGCAGTGCTCAGACGACAGGGTCAACCTACGAGCAGTACTTC
TRBJ1-6,TRBV4-2,few,NA,CASSPQTEANSPLHF,TGTGCCAGCAGCCCACAGACAGAGGCTAATTCACCCCTCCACTTT
TRBJ2-5,TRBV12-3/TRBV12-4,NA,NA,CASSSWTGLETQYF,TGTGCCAGCAGTTCCTGGACGGGTCTCGAAACCCAGTACTTC
TRBJ2-1,TRBV7-2,few,TRBD2,CASSLLFGTSGYNEQFF,TGTGCCAGCAGCCTATTATTCGGGACTAGCGGCTACAATGAGCAGTTCTTC
TRBJ1-1,TRBV6-1,NA,NA,CASSTTGRHTEAFF,TGTGCCAGCAGTACCACAGGGAGACACACTGAAGCTTTCTTT
TRBJ1-5,TRBV7-1,NA,NA,CARSSGEVQPQHF,TGTGCCAGGAGCTCTGGGGAGGTGCAGCCCCAGCATTTT
TRBJ2-5,TRBV27,few,NA,CASSPQYQETQYF,TGTGCCAGCAGTCCCCAGTACCAAGAGACCCAGTACTTC
TRBJ2-3,TRBV15,many,TRBD2,CATSKSDGGGADTQYF,TGTGCCACCAGCAAGTCGGATGGCGGGGGGGCAGATACGCAGTATTTT
TRBJ2-7,TRBV20-1,few,TRBD2,CSTLSGRRGRYEQYF,TGCAGTACCCTTAGCGGGAGGAGAGGAAGGTACGAGCAGTACTTC
TRBJ1-2,TRBV5-1,few,NA,CASSLVPISVGSDYGYTF,TGCGCCAGCAGCTTGGTCCCAATTTCTGTTGGCAGCGACTATGGCTACACCTTC
TRBJ2-7,TRBV5-1,NA,NA,CASSLDGFSYEQYF,TGCGCCAGCAGCCTGGACGGCTTCTCCTACGAGCAGTACTTC
TRBJ2-7,TRBV6-1,few,TRBD1,CASSLRDSPDEQYF,TGTGCCAGCAGCCTCCGGGACAGCCCGGACGAGCAGTACTTC
TRBJ2-3,TRBV4-3,few,TRBD1,CASSLGTGTTDTQYF,TGCGCCAGCAGCCTTGGGACAGGGACTACAGATACGCAGTATTTT
TRBJ2-7,TRBV7-2,NA,TRBD2,CASSWTSGVTEQYF,TGTGCCAGCAGCTGGACTAGCGGGGTTACCGAGCAGTACTTC
TRBJ2-1,TRBV27,few,NA,CASSLKVYNEQFF,TGTGCCAGCAGTTTAAAAGTTTACAATGAGCAGTTCTTC
TRBJ1-5,TRBV10-3,NA,TRBD1,CAISELFQGADNQPQHF,TGTGCCATCAGTGAGTTATTCCAGGGGGCCGACAATCAGCCCCAGCATTTT
TRBJ2-1,TRBV7-9,few,NA,CASSLGLGREQFF,TGTGCCAGCAGCTTGGGATTGGGGCGTGAGCAGTTCTTC
TRBJ2-3,TRBV5-1,many,NA,CASSLEKVSDTQYF,TGCGCCAGCAGCTTGGAAAAGGTATCAGATACGCAGTATTTT
TRBJ2-7,TRBV5-1,NA,NA,CASSLGMGNEQYF,TGCGCCAGCAGCTTGGGGATGGGAAACGAGCAGTACTTC
TRBJ2-5,TRBV20-1,few,NA,CSAVPRRAATQYF,TGCAGTGCTGTCCCCAGAAGGGCAGCGACCCAGTACTTC
TRBJ1-1,TRBV27,few,NA,CASSFTPGGGTEAFF,TGTGCCAGCAGTTTCACCCCCGGGGGGGGCACTGAAGCTTTCTTT
TRBJ2-7,TRBV9,few,TRBD1,CASSVGAGTGVEQYF,TGTGCCAGCAGCGTAGGGGCCGGGACAGGGGTCGAGCAGTACTTC
TRBJ1-1,TRBV10-3,NA,NA,CAISLVRERNTEAFF,TGTGCCATCAGTCTTGTCAGGGAGAGGAACACTGAAGCTTTCTTT
TRBJ2-7,TRBV12-3/TRBV12-4,NA,NA,CASSPPDRTYEQYF,TGTGCCAGCAGCCCGCCCGACAGGACCTACGAGCAGTACTTC
TRBJ2-7,TRBV6-2/TRBV6-3,NA,NA,CASSYSEYPGNPYEQYF,TGTGCCAGCAGTTACTCGGAGTACCCAGGAAATCCCTACGAGCAGTACTTC
TRBJ2-7,TRBV10-3,few,NA,CAISEIGATYEQYF,TGTGCCATCAGTGAGATAGGGGCAACTTACGAGCAGTACTTC
TRBJ2-2,TRBV27,NA,NA,CASSFWGPGELFF,TGTGCCAGCAGTTTTTGGGGTCCGGGGGAGCTGTTTTTT
TRBJ2-1,TRBV13,NA,TRBD2,CASSWRLAGEYNEQFF,TGTGCCAGCAGCTGGCGACTAGCGGGAGAGTACAATGAGCAGTTCTTC
TRBJ2-7,TRBV6-6,NA,NA,CASIAALHYEQYF,TGTGCCAGCATCGCGGCTCTCCACTACGAGCAGTACTTC
TRBJ2-5,TRBV5-5,NA,TRBD2,CASSSIPGLQETQYF,TGTGCCAGCAGCTCTATACCGGGACTACAAGAGACCCAGTACTTC
TRBJ2-1,TRBV7-9,few,NA,CASNSWTNYDEQFF,TGTGCCAGCAACTCCTGGACAAATTATGATGAGCAGTTCTTC
TRBJ2-3,TRBV12-3/TRBV12-4,many,NA,CASSPTPDTQYF,TGTGCCAGCAGCCCAACGCCAGATACGCAGTATTTT
TRBJ2-7,TRBV7-9,few,TRBD1,CASSPPRTGGYEQYF,TGTGCCAGCAGCCCTCCACGGACAGGAGGATACGAGCAGTACTTC
TRBJ2-5,TRBV7-6,NA,TRBD1,CASSLTGVREETQYF,TGTGCCAGCAGCTTAACAGGGGTTAGGGAAGAGACCCAGTACTTC
TRBJ1-1,TRBV6-1,few,NA,CASIKRTVNTEAFF,TGTGCCAGCATCAAAAGGACGGTGAACACTGAAGCTTTCTTT
TRBJ2-1,TRBV4-2,many,NA,CASSQELLSYNEQFF,TGTGCCAGCAGCCAAGAACTCCTCTCCTACAATGAGCAGTTCTTC
TRBJ2-7,TRBV14,NA,NA,CASSQEPAVGSYEQYF,TGTGCCAGCAGCCAAGAACCCGCGGTCGGGAGTTACGAGCAGTACTTC
TRBJ2-4,TRBV2,few,NA,CASTPDPYGENIQYF,TGTGCCAGCACCCCGGACCCTTACGGCGAAAACATTCAGTACTTC
TRBJ1-3,TRBV5-1,NA,NA,CASSLDRNTIYF,TGCGCCAGCAGCTTGGATCGTAACACCATATATTTT
TRBJ1-5,TRBV6-6,few,NA,CASRQGFGQPQHF,TGTGCCAGCAGACAGGGTTTTGGTCAGCCCCAGCATTTT
TRBJ2-5,TRBV6-1,few,TRBD2,CASSLGLAGVTQDPETQYF,TGTGCCAGCAGTCTGGGACTAGCGGGAGTGACACAAGACCCGGAGACCCAGTACTTC
TRBJ2-7,TRBV10-3,few,NA,CAISDSQAWEQYF,TGTGCCATCAGTGATTCACAGGCGTGGGAGCAGTACTTC
TRBJ2-2,TRBV7-3,many,NA,CASSSPASIGTGELFF,TGTGCCAGCAGCTCCCCGGCCTCGATTGGCACCGGGGAGCTGTTTTTT
TRBJ1-1,TRBV7-2,NA,NA,CASSHVMGNTEAFF,TGTGCCAGCAGCCACGTGATGGGTAACACTGAAGCTTTCTTT
TRBJ1-1,TRBV4-2,many,NA,CASSQADMNTEAFF,TGTGCCAGCAGCCAAGCAGATATGAACACTGAAGCTTTCTTT
TRBJ2-7,TRBV5-1,few,TRBD1,CASSLILGQDSYEQYF,TGCGCCAGCAGCTTAATATTGGGACAGGATTCCTACGAGCAGTACTTC
TRBJ2-5,TRBV14,NA,NA,CASSPPSMAWGLETQYF,TGTGCCAGCAGCCCTCCGTCTATGGCCTGGGGGTTGGAGACCCAGTACTTC
TRBJ2-5,TRBV7-3,few,TRBD1,CASSSGTGVGETQYF,TGTGCCAGCAGCTCCGGGACAGGGGTTGGAGAGACCCAGTACTTC
TRBJ2-7,TRBV10-1,NA,NA,CASSGMDETYEQYF,TGCGCCAGCAGTGGAATGGACGAGACCTACGAGCAGTACTTC